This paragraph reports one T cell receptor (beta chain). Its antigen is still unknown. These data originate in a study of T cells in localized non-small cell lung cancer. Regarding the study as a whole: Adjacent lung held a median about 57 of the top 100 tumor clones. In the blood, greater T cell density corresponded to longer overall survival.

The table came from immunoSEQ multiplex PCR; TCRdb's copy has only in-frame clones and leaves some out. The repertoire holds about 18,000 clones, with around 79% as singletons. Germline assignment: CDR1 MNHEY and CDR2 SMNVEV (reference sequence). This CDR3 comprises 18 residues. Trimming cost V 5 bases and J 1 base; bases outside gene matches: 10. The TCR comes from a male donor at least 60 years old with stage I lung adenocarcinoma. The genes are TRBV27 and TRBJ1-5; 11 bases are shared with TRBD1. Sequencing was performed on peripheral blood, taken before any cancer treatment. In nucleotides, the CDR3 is TGTGCCAGCAGTCCGGGGACAGGGGGTATAGGAAGCAATCAGCCCCAGCATTTT. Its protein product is CASSPGTGGIGSNQPQHF.